This T cell receptor (beta chain) was documented in a study of blood T cell repertoires in COVID-19. Only in-frame clones appear in the TCRdb table, and some are missing; sequencing was by immunoSEQ multiplex PCR. The table records 490,000 or so clones, less than 90% of them present only once. The ends were cut back, 4 bases at V and 0 bases at J, with 19 bases in the middle. The CDR3 length is 18 residues. Germline CDR1 reads LGHDT; CDR2 reads YNNKEL (reference sequence). Participants were placed into cohorts based on the clinical history they reported. Sequencing used PBMCs or T cells enriched from blood (not recorded which). The receptor comes from a woman aged 60-75 years who had recovered from COVID-19. The V gene is TRBV3-1 (or the pseudogene TRBV3-2), the J gene TRBJ1-3; TRBD1 is a possible D gene (5 bases). In nucleotides, the CDR3 is TGTGCCAGCAGCCGCGAGCCGCAGGGATGGACCTCTGGAAACACCATATATTTT. It specifies CASSREPQGWTSGNTIYF.